This T cell receptor (beta chain) stems from a study of blood T cell repertoires in COVID-19 (TCRdb year 2020). In the study overall: Samples from collaborators originated in the United States, Italy and Spain and spanned both the acute and convalescent phases of COVID-19. The prospective study material was composed of cDNA or gDNA derived from T cells, B-cell-depleted T cells, or PBMCs. The dataset comprised deeply sampled blood TCRbeta repertoires from subjects exposed to, actively infected with, or recovered from COVID-19. A freely available public database, intended as a resource for researchers studying the immune response to SARS-CoV-2, is where the repertoires were released. Samples came from the ongoing ImmuneRACE study (first 160 participants) plus 1,254 subjects from 6 global collaborators. Sample metadata almost always included a de-identified subject ID, COVID-19 status, age in years and sex. Where available, HLA class I and class II types were taken from metadata supplied by the sample provider and were not determined by assay-based typing. Beyond this particular receptor, the publication reports: The quantity of clinical and demographic metadata differed by source and by participant and was supplied without curation.

Concerning this clone itself: The target of this receptor is not known. Base quality data are lacking; no much larger clone is found one base away.

Whole blood was collected in K2EDTA tubes by collaborating institutions according to the institutions' own protocols. Collaborator samples were shipped for TCRbeta analysis as frozen whole blood, isolated PBMCs, or DNA extracted from either sample type. CDR3 length: 14 amino acids, cysteine to phenylalanine. Of all the DNA, just the CDR3 is kept, 42 bases in frame from base 1. Compared with germline, V lacks 4 bases and J lacks 4 bases; bases without a gene match: 6. Via the germline V gene, CDR1 is MNHEY and CDR2 SVGEGT. TCRbeta CDR3 regions were amplified from genomic DNA by means of the immunoSEQ Assay, a bias-controlled multiplex PCR. Processing in the source paper ran as follows. The number of nucleated cells in each sample was estimated from the amplification of reference gene primers within the assay. Sequence reads were collapsed and filtered to measure the absolute abundance of every unique TCRbeta CDR3 rearrangement. For each sample, productive Simpson clonality was calculated as the square root of Simpson's diversity index across productive rearrangements. This immuneACCESS table, as held by TCRdb, lists in-frame sequences with V and J called but not all clones. Of the missing ones, under half trace to an unresolved V gene in checked studies; the others have no known cause. Clone size and the V and J calls come from that table; the DNA yielded D and trimming. The sample contains 290,000 or so clones, about 87% of them found a single time. The top ten hold over 1% of the sample.

The specimen sequenced was peripheral blood. This sequence uses TRBV6-2 or TRBV6-3 and TRBJ1-1; TRBD1 fits 7 bases in the junction. This clonotype originated in a man between 65 and 80 years old with acute or convalescent COVID-19. The base sequence is TGTGCCAGCAGTTCCTGGCGACAGGGCACTGAAGCTTTCTTT. This gives the protein CASSSWRQGTEAFF.